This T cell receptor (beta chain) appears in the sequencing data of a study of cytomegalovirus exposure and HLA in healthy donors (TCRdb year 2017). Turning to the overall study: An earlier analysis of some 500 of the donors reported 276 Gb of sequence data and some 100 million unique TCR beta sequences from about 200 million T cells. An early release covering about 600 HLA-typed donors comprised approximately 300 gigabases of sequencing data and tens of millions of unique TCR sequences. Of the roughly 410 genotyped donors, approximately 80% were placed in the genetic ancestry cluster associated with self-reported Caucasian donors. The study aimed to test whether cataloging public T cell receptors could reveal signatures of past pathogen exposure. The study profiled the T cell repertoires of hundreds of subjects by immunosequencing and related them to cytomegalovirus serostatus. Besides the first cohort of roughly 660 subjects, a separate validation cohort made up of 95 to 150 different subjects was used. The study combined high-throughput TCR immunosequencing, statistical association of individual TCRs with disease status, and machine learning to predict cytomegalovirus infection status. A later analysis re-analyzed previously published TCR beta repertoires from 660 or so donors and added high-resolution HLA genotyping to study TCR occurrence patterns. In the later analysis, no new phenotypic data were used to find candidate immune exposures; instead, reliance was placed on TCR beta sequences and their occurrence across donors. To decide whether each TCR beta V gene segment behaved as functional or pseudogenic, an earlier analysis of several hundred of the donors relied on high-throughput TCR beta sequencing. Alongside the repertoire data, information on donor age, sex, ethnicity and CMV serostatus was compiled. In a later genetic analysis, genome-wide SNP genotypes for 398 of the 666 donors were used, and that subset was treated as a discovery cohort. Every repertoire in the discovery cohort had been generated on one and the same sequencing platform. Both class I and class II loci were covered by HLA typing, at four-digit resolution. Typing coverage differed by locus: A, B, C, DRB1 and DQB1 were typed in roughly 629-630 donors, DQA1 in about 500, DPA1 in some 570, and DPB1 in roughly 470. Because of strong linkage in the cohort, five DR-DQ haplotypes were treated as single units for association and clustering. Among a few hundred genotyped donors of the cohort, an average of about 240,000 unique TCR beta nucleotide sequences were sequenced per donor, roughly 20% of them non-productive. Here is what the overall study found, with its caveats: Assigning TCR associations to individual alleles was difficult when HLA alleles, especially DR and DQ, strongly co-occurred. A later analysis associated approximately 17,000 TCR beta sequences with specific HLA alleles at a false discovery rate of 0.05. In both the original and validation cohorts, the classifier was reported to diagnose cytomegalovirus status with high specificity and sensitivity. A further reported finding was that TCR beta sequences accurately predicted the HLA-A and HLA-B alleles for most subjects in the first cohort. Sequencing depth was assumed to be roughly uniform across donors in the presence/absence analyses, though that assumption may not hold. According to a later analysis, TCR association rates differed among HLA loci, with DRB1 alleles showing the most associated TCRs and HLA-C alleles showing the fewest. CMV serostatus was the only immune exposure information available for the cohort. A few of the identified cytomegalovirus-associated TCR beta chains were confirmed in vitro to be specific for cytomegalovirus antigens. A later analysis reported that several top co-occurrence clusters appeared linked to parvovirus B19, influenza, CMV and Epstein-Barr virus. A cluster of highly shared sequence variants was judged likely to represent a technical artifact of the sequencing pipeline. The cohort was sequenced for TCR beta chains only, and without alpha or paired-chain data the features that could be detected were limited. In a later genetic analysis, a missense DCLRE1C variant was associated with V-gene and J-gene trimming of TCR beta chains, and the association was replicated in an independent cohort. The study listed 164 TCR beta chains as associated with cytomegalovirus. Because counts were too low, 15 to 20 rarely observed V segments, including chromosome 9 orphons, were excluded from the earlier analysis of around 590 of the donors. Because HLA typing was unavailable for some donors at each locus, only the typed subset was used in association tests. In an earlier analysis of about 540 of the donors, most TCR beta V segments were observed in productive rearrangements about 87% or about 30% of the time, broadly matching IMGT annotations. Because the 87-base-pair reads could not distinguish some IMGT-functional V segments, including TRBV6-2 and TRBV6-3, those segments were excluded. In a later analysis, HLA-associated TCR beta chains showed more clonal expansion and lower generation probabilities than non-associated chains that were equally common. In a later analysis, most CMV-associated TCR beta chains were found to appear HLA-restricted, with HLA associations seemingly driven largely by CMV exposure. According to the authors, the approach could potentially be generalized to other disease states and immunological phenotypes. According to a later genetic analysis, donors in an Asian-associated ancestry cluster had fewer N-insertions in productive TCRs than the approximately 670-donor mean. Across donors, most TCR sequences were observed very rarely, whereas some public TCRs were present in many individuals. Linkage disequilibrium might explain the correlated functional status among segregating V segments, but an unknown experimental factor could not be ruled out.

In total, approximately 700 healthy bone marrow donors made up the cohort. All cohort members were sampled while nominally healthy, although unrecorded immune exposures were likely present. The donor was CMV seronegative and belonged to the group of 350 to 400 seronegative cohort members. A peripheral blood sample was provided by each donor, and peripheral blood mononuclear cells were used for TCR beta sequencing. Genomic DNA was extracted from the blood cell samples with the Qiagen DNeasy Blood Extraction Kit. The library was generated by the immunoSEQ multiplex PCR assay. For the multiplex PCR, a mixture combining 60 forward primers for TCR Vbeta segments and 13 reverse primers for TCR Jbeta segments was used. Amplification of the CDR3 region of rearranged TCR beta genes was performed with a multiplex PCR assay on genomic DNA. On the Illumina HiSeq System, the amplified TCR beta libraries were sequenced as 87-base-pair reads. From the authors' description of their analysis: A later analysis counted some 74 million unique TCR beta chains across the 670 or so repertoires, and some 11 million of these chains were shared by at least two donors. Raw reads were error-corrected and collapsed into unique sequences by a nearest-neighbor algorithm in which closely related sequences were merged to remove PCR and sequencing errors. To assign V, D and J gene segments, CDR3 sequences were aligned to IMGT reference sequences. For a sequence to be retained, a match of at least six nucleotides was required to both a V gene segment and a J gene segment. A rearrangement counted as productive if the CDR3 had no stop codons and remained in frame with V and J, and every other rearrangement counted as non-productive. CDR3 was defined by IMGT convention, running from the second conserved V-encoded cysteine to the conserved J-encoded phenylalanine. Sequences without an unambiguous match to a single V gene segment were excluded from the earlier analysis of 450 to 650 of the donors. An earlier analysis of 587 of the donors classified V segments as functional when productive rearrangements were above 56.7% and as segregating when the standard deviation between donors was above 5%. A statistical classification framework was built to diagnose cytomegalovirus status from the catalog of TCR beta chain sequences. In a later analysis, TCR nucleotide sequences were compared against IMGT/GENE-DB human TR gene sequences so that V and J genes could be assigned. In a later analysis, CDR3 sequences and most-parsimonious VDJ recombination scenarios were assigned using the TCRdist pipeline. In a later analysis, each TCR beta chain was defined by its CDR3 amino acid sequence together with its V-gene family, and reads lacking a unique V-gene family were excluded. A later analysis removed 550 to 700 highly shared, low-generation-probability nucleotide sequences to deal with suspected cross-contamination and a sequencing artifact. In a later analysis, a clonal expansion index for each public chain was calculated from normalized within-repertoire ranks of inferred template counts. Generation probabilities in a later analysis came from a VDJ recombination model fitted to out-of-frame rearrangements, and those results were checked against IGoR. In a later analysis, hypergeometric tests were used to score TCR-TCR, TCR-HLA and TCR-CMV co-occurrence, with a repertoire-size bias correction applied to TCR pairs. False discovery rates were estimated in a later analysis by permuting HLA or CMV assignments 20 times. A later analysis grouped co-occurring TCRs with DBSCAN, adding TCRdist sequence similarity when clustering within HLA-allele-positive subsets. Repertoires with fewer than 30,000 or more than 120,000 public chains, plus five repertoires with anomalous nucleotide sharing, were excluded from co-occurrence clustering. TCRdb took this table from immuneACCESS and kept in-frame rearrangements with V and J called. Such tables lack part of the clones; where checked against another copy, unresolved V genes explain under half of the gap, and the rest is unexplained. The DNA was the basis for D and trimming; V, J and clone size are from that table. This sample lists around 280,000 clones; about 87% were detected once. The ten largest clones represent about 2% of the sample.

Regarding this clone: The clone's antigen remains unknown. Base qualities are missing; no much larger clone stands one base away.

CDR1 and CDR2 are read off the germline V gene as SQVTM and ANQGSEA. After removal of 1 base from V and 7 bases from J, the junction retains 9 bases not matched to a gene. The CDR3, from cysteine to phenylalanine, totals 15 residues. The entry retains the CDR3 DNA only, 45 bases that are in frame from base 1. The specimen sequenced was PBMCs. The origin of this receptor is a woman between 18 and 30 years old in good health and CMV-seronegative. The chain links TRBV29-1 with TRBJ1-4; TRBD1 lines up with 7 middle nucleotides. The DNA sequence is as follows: TGCAGCGTTGAAGTACCACAGGGGAGTTTTGAAAAACTGTTTTTT. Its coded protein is CSVEVPQGSFEKLFF.